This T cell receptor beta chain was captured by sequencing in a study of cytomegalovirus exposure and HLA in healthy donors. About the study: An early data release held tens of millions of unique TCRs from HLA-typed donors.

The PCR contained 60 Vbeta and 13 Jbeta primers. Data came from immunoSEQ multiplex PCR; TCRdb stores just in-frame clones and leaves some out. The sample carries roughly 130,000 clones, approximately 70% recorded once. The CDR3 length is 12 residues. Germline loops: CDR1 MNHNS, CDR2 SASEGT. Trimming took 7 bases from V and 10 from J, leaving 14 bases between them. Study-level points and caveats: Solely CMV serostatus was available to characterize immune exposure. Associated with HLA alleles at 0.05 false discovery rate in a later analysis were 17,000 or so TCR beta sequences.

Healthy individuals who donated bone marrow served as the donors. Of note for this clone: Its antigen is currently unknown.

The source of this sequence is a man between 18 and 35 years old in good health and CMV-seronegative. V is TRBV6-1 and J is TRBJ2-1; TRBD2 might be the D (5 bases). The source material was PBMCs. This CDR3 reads CASIPGVSEQFF. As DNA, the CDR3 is TGTGCCAGCATACCCGGGGTCAGCGAGCAGTTCTTC.